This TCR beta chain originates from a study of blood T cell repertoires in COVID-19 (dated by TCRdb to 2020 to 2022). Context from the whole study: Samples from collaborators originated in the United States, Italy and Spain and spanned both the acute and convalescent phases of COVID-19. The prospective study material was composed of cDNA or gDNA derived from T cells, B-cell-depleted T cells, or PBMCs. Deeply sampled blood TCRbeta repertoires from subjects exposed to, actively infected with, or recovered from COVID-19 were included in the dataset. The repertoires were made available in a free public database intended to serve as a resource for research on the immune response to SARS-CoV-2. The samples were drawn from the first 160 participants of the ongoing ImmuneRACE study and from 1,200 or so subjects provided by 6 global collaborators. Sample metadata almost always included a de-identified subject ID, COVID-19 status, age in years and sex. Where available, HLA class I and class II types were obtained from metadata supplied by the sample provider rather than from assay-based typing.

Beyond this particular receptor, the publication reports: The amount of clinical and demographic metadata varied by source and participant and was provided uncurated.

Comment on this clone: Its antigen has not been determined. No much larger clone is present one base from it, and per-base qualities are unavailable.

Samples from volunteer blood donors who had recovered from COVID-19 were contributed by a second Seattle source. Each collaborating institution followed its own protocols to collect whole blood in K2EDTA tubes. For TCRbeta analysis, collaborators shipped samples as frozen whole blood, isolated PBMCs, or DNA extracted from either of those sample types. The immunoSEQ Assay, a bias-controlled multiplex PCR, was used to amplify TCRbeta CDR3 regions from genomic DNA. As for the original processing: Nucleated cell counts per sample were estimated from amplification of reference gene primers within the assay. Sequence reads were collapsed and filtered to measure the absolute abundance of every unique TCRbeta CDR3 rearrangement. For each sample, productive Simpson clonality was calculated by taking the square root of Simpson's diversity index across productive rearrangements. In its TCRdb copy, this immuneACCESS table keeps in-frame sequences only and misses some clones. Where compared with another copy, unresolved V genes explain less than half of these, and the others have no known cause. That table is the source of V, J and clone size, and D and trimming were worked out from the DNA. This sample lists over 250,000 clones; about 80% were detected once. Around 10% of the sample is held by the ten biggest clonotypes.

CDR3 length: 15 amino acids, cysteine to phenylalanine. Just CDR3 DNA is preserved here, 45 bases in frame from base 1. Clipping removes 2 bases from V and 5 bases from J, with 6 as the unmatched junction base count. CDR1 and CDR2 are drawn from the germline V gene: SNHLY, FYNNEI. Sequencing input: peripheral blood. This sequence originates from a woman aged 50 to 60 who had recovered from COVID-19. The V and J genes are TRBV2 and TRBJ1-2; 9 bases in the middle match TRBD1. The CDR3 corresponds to CASSERTGAVYGYTF. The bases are TGTGCCAGCAGTGAAAGGACAGGGGCGGTGTATGGCTACACCTTC.